The source of this T cell receptor beta chain is a study of blood T cell repertoires in COVID-19. Across the whole study: The origin of the acute and convalescent COVID-19 samples was the United States, Italy and Spain. PBMCs, B-cell-depleted T cells, or T cells provided the cDNA or gDNA that made up the material.

V lost 5 bases to trimming and J lost 6 bases; unmatched junction nucleotides: 11. The CDR3 sequence is 16 residues long. Germline V gives CDR1 SEHNR, CDR2 FQNEAQ (reference sequence). This clone showed up just a few times. This table comes from immunoSEQ multiplex PCR, and its TCRdb copy is limited to in-frame clones, with some not included. The profile shows some 210,000 clones, less than 90% of them singletons. The V and J genes are TRBV7-9 and TRBJ1-5; 9 nucleotides agree with TRBD1. Source material: peripheral blood. The source is a human donor in a cohort sampled during active COVID-19. The CDR3 spells CASSAGTGNRGQPQHF. The CDR3 region has the DNA TGTGCCAGCAGCGCCGGGACAGGGAATCGCGGTCAGCCCCAGCATTTT.